This is a list of T cell receptor beta chains from one sample in a study of beta chain features in type 1 diabetes. Generated by immunoSEQ multiplex PCR, the TCRdb table keeps only in-frame clones and is missing some. The repertoire has nearly 700,000 clones, 13% of them found once; the top ten carry less than 0.025%. Sequencing used naive CD4+ T cells from blood. The receptors stem from a man aged 18-30 years with type 1 diabetes. The CDR3 runs from the conserved cysteine through the conserved F or W. The order of the fields is J gene, V gene, D gene, clone size, CDR3 DNA, CDR3 protein. A D gene is named only where the DNA matches it firmly. A clone size is listed for some rows: how often the clone was seen (once, few, many), or a class if it is expanded.

J gene: TRBJ1-3; V gene: TRBV10-3; D gene: TRBD1; clone size: few; CDR3 DNA: TGTGCCATCAGTGATAGATCCGGGACAGCTGGAAACACCATATATTTT; CDR3 protein: CAISDRSGTAGNTIYF
J gene: TRBJ2-5; V gene: TRBV7-2; D gene: TRBD1; clone size: few; CDR3 DNA: TGTGCCAGCAGTCGGGACAGGGGGGCGGAGACCCAGTACTTC; CDR3 protein: CASSRDRGAETQYF
J gene: TRBJ1-6; V gene: TRBV14; D gene: .; clone size: .; CDR3 DNA: TGTGCCAGCAGCCAAGGCCGACAATGGGTTGGCTATAATTCACCCCTCCACTTT; CDR3 protein: CASSQGRQWVGYNSPLHF
J gene: TRBJ1-5; V gene: TRBV6-5; D gene: TRBD1; clone size: few; CDR3 DNA: TGTGCCAGCAGTTACGGGACAGCTAGCAATCAGCCCCAGCATTTT; CDR3 protein: CASSYGTASNQPQHF
J gene: TRBJ2-2; V gene: TRBV28; D gene: .; clone size: .; CDR3 DNA: TGTGCCAGCCAGGGACCACTCACCTCCGGGGAGCTGTTTTTT; CDR3 protein: CASQGPLTSGELFF
J gene: TRBJ2-7; V gene: TRBV20-1; D gene: .; clone size: .; CDR3 DNA: TGCAGTGCTAGTGTGGACTACGAGCAGTACTTC; CDR3 protein: CSASVDYEQYF
J gene: TRBJ1-3; V gene: TRBV30; D gene: .; clone size: .; CDR3 DNA: TGTGCCTGGACCCAACAGGGTTCCGGAAACACCATATATTTT; CDR3 protein: CAWTQQGSGNTIYF
J gene: TRBJ2-1; V gene: TRBV4-1; D gene: TRBD1; clone size: few; CDR3 DNA: TGCGCCAGCAGCCAAGACCGGACAGGTGGTTGGAGTGAGCAGTTCTTC; CDR3 protein: CASSQDRTGGWSEQFF
J gene: TRBJ1-2; V gene: TRBV5-1; D gene: .; clone size: .; CDR3 DNA: TGCGCCAGCAGCTTGGAGGGTAGGCCCTACGGCTACACCTTC; CDR3 protein: CASSLEGRPYGYTF
J gene: TRBJ1-1; V gene: TRBV5-1; D gene: .; clone size: few; CDR3 DNA: TGCGCCAGCAGATCGGGGAGTCCTGAAGCTTTCTTT; CDR3 protein: CASRSGSPEAFF
J gene: TRBJ2-1; V gene: TRBV7-2; D gene: .; clone size: .; CDR3 DNA: TGTGCCAGCAGCCCCAGGTCCGGGACCCATGAGCAGTTCTTC; CDR3 protein: CASSPRSGTHEQFF
J gene: TRBJ1-5; V gene: TRBV5-1; D gene: TRBD1; clone size: .; CDR3 DNA: TGCGCCAGCAGCTCCGGGACAGGCAATCAGCCCCAGCATTTT; CDR3 protein: CASSSGTGNQPQHF
J gene: TRBJ2-1; V gene: TRBV28; D gene: .; clone size: .; CDR3 DNA: TGTGCCAGCATAGGGCTAGCCAGCAATGAGCAGTTCTTC; CDR3 protein: CASIGLASNEQFF
J gene: TRBJ2-5; V gene: TRBV7-9; D gene: .; clone size: few; CDR3 DNA: TGTGCCAGCAGCTTAGCGGGGACCCAGTACTTC; CDR3 protein: CASSLAGTQYF
J gene: TRBJ1-5; V gene: TRBV7-9; D gene: .; clone size: few; CDR3 DNA: TGTGCCAGCAGCCCTCGGGGAGGCAATCAGCCCCAGCATTTT; CDR3 protein: CASSPRGGNQPQHF
J gene: TRBJ2-7; V gene: TRBV9; D gene: .; clone size: few; CDR3 DNA: TGTGCCAGCAGCGTAGGTGGCACGGGGGTCTACGAGCAGTACTTC; CDR3 protein: CASSVGGTGVYEQYF
J gene: TRBJ2-3; V gene: TRBV5-8; D gene: .; clone size: few; CDR3 DNA: TGTGCCAGCAGCTTGCTTTTGACGGAAGGGGATACGCAGTATTTT; CDR3 protein: CASSLLLTEGDTQYF